This record looks at one T cell receptor beta chain sequence and its context. Its specificity is not known. The identical CDR3 is also encoded by other nucleotide sequences in the sample. Measured with immunoSEQ multiplex PCR; TCRdb has only the in-frame clones, and not every one. The sample carries over 110,000 clones, roughly nine tenths recorded once. Germline CDR1 reads SGHTA; CDR2 reads FQGTGA. CDR3 length equals 14 residues. Between the trimmed V and J ends, which lost 2 bases and 0 bases, there was a span of 7 bases. The data were taken from a study of T cell responses to AZD1222 COVID-19 vaccine. Study-level findings and limits: Donors were chiefly white British, with a greater number of females, and clonal diversity was perhaps underestimated.

Some second doses came at about 4 weeks and others at about 12 weeks; these were pooled. The gene calls are TRBV7-3 and TRBJ1-1; D call uncertain. Sequencing used peripheral blood, obtained 28 days after the second AZD1222 dose. This TCR was sampled from an adult who received the AZD1222 COVID-19 vaccine. The CDR3 DNA reads TGTGCCAGCAGCTTAGGTAGACTGAACACTGAAGCTTTCTTT. It translates to CASSLGRLNTEAFF.